This section outlines one TCR beta chain sequence together with its context. With 4 bases clipped from V and 0 bases from J, the junction kept 15 bases outside the gene matches. There are 19 residues in the CDR3. Germline V gene lookup returns CDR1 SGHDN and CDR2 FVKESK. The data were taken from a study of blood T cell repertoires in COVID-19. At the level of the study: Sites across the United States, Italy and Spain contributed samples from acute and convalescent COVID-19. T cells, B-cell-depleted T cells, or PBMCs provided the cDNA or gDNA that served as material.

Clones were read by immunoSEQ multiplex PCR, and TCRdb kept only the in-frame ones, dropping some. The top ten hold roughly 7% of the sample, which has more than 150,000 clones, just over 85% seen once. The clonotype originates from a man between 45 and 60 years old with active or convalescent COVID-19. Sample: peripheral blood. The chain is built from TRBV14 and TRBJ2-1; 7 nucleotides align to TRBD1. CDR3 DNA sequence: TGTGCCAGCAGCCTGAGACAGGGCCCCACACCGGACTCCTACAATGAGCAGTTCTTC. Translated, it gives CASSLRQGPTPDSYNEQFF.